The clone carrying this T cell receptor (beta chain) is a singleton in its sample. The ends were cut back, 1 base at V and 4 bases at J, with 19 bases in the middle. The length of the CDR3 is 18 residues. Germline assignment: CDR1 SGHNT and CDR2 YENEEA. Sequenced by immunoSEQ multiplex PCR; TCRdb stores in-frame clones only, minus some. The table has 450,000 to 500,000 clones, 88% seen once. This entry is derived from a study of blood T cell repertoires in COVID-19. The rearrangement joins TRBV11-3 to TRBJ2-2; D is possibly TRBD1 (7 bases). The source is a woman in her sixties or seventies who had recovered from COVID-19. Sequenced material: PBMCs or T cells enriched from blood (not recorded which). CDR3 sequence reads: CASSLVAGAGGLTGELFF. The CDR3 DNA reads TGTGCCAGCAGCTTAGTCGCCGGGGCAGGGGGGCTCACCGGGGAGCTGTTTTTT.